Listed below are T cell receptor beta chains from one sample, sequenced in a study of blood T cell repertoires in COVID-19. Libraries were prepared by immunoSEQ multiplex PCR; TCRdb keeps only in-frame clonotypes and omits some of them. The data contain under 300,000 clones, under 90% of them singletons. Sequenced material: peripheral blood. The receptors originated from a woman aged 40-49 years who had recovered from COVID-19. The CDR3 runs from the conserved cysteine through the conserved F or W. D genes are given only for firm matches. Some rows have no size entry. The others give once, few or many, or a class for an expanded clone.

TRBV11-3,-,-,TRBJ2-7,15,CASSLSMRGTYEQYF,TGTGCCAGCAGCTTATCTATGAGAGGTACCTACGAGCAGTACTTC
TRBV4-2,-,TRBD1,TRBJ1-5,15,CASSQTGTDNQPQHF,TGTGCCAGCAGCCAAACCGGGACAGACAATCAGCCCCAGCATTTT
TRBV9,-,TRBD2,TRBJ2-5,17,CASSRLGGLAGQETQYF,TGTGCCAGCAGCCGTTTGGGGGGACTAGCGGGGCAAGAGACCCAGTACTTC
TRBV5-6,few,TRBD2,TRBJ2-7,12,CASSSRGGEQYF,TGTGCCAGCAGCTCCCGCGGGGGAGAGCAGTACTTC
TRBV3-1/TRBV3-2,-,-,TRBJ2-5,13,CASSQDSGETQYF,TGTGCCAGCAGCCAAGATTCGGGGGAGACCCAGTACTTC
TRBV5-1,few,-,TRBJ2-3,18,CASSLGGRSGSLTDTQYF,TGCGCCAGCAGCTTGGGAGGTCGCTCCGGGTCCCTCACAGATACGCAGTATTTT
TRBV6-5,-,TRBD1,TRBJ1-5,13,CASQDRPHQPQHF,TGTGCCAGCCAGGACAGGCCCCATCAGCCCCAGCATTTT
TRBV14,few,-,TRBJ2-7,15,CASSQTGGRTYEQYF,TGTGCCAGCAGCCAAACCGGAGGGCGGACCTACGAGCAGTACTTC
TRBV4-1,-,TRBD2,TRBJ2-1,16,CASSLGLAEPGYEQFF,TGCGCCAGCAGCCTTGGACTAGCGGAGCCCGGGTATGAGCAGTTCTTC
TRBV30,-,-,TRBJ2-3,15,CACTLHPSSADTQYF,TGTGCCTGCACGCTTCATCCTTCCAGCGCAGATACGCAGTATTTT
TRBV7-9,-,TRBD2,TRBJ2-3,15,CASSLLAGAADTQYF,TGTGCCAGCAGCCTACTAGCGGGAGCCGCAGATACGCAGTATTTT
TRBV7-9,-,TRBD1,TRBJ1-1,13,CASSPTGSTEAFF,TGTGCCAGCAGCCCGACAGGGTCTACTGAAGCTTTCTTT
TRBV5-4,-,TRBD1,TRBJ1-2,13,CASSGQGLEGYTF,TGTGCCAGCAGCGGACAGGGGCTAGAGGGCTACACCTTC
TRBV5-1,-,TRBD2,TRBJ2-7,15,CASSLMASGSYEQYF,TGCGCCAGCAGCTTAATGGCTAGCGGGAGCTACGAGCAGTACTTC
TRBV12-3/TRBV12-4,-,TRBD2,TRBJ2-5,13,CASSRTRLETQYF,TGTGCCAGCAGTCGGACTAGGTTGGAGACCCAGTACTTC
TRBV7-9,-,TRBD1,TRBJ2-7,17,CASSSDRVQGDTYEQYF,TGTGCCAGCAGCTCAGACCGAGTACAGGGGGATACCTACGAGCAGTACTTC
TRBV4-1,-,-,TRBJ2-3,12,CASSPHTDTQYF,TGCGCCAGCAGCCCCCACACAGATACGCAGTATTTT
TRBV7-3,-,TRBD2,TRBJ2-3,13,CASTAGGLDTQYF,TGTGCCAGCACAGCGGGAGGGCTGGATACGCAGTATTTT
TRBV6-5,-,TRBD2,TRBJ2-1,16,CASSYLSREPYNEQFF,TGTGCCAGCAGTTACCTTTCGCGGGAGCCCTACAATGAGCAGTTCTTC
TRBV30,-,-,TRBJ2-1,15,CAWSGGGGSYNEQFF,TGTGCCTGGAGTGGGGGAGGGGGTTCCTACAATGAGCAGTTCTTC
TRBV12-3/TRBV12-4,-,-,TRBJ2-5,13,CASSYTSSETQYF,TGTGCCAGCAGTTACACTAGCTCTGAGACCCAGTACTTC
TRBV30,-,TRBD2,TRBJ2-7,15,CAWKVPGTIAYEQYF,TGTGCCTGGAAAGTTCCCGGGACTATCGCCTACGAGCAGTACTTC
TRBV20-1,-,TRBD2,TRBJ2-1,11,CRAGGGDEQFF,TGCAGGGCCGGCGGGGGAGATGAGCAGTTCTTC
TRBV5-1,few,TRBD1,TRBJ2-7,14,CASSLSGGSYEQYF,TGCGCCAGCAGCTTGTCAGGGGGCTCCTACGAGCAGTACTTC